This T cell receptor (beta chain) was sequenced for a study of spatial heterogeneity in lung cancer. This sample's time point: sample taken at primary tumor resection. Germline lookup yields CDR1 KGHDR and CDR2 SFDVKD. The CDR3 contains 14 residues. V lost 6 bases and J lost 6; bases outside the gene matches: 4. On this clonotype itself: This may come from a read error, since a much larger clone is one base off.

TCRdb re-derived calls from the 5' RACE reads in MiXCR, one entry per CDR3 protein. The sample has 7,600 or so distinct CDR3 sequences, 5.5% to 8% seen once. V usage is TRBV24-1 and J usage is TRBJ2-1; 10 bases align to TRBD2. The receptor's source is a male donor with early-stage non-small cell lung cancer. The starting material was PBMCs, obtained at surgery. Here the CDR3 reads CATSRRTSGNEQFF. The CDR3 DNA reads TGTGCCACCAGTAGGAGGACTAGCGGCAATGAGCAGTTCTTC.